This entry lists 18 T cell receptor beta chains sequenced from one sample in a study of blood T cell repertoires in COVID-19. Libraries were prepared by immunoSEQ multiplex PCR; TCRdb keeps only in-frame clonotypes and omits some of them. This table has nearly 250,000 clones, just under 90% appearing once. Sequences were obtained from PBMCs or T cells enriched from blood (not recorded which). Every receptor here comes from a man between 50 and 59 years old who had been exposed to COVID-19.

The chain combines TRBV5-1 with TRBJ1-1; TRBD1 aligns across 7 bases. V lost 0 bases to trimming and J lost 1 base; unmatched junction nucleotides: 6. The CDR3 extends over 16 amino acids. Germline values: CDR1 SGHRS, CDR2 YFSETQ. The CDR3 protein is CASSLAKGAQNTEAFF. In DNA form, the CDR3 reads TGCGCCAGCAGCTTGGCCAAGGGGGCGCAGAACACTGAAGCTTTCTTT.

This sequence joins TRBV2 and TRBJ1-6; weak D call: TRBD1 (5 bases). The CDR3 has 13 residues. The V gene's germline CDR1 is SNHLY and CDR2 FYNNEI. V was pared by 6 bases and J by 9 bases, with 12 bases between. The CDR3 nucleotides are TGTGCCAGCAGAGGGACTGAGGGTTCACCCCTCCACTTT. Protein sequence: CASRGTEGSPLHF.

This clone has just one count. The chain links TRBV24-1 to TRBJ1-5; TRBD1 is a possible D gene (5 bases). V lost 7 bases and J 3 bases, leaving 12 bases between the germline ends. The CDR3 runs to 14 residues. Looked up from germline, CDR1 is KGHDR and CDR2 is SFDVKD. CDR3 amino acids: CATRAQGANQPQHF. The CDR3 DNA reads TGTGCCACCAGAGCCCAGGGTGCCAATCAGCCCCAGCATTTT.

CDR3 amino acids: CASSLVGGDLGYTF. The CDR3 region has the DNA TGTGCCAGCAGCTTGGTAGGCGGGGATCTGGGCTACACCTTC. The chain joins TRBV5-5 to TRBJ1-2, with no clear D. The germline V gene encodes CDR1 SGHKS and CDR2 YYEKEE (reference sequence). V lost 0 bases and J 8 bases, leaving 14 bases between the germline ends. The CDR3 covers 14 residues.

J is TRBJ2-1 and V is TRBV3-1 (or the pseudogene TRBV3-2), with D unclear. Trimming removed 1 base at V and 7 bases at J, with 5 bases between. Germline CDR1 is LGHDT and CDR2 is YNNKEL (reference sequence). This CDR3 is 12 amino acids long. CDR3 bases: TGTGCCAGCAGCCAAGTGCGTAATGAGCAGTTCTTC. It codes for CASSQVRNEQFF.

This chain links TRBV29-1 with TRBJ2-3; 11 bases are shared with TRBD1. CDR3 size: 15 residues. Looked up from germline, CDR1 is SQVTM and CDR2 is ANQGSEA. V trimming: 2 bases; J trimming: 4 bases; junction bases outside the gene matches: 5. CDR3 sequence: CSVEPGTGGSDTQYF. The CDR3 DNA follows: TGCAGCGTTGAACCCGGGACAGGGGGTTCAGATACGCAGTATTTT.

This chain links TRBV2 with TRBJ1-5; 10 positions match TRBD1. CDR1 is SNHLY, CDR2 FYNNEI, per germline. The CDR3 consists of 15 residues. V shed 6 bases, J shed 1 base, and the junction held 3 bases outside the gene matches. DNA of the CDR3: TGTGCCAGCAGCGGGGACAGGGGCAGCAATCAGCCCCAGCATTTT. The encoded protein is CASSGDRGSNQPQHF.

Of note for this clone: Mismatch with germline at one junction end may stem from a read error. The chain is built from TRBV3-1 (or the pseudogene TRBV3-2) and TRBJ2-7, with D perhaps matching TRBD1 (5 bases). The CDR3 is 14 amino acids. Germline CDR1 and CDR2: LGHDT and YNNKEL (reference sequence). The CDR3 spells CASSQDHRGGNALF. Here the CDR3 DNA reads TGTGCCAGCAGCCAAGATCATAGGGGCGGAAACGCTTTATTC.

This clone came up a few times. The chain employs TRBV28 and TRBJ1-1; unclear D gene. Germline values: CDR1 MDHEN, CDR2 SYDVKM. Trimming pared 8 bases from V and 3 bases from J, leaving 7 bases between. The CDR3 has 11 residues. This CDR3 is CASRRYTEAFF. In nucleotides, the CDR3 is TGTGCCAGCCGGAGGTACACTGAAGCTTTCTTT.

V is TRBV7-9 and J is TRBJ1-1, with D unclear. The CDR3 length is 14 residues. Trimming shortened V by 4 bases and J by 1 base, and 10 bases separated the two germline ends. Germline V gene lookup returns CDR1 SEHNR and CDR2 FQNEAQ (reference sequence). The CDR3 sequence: CASSSGPTNTEAFF. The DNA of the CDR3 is TGTGCCAGCAGCTCTGGGCCGACGAACACTGAAGCTTTCTTT.

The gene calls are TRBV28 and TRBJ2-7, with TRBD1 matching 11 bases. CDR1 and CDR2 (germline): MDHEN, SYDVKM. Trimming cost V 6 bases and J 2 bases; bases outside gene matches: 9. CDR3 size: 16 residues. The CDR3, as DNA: TGTGCCAGCAGCCCCTCCGGACAGGGGGCAGCCTACGAGCAGTACTTC. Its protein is CASSPSGQGAAYEQYF.

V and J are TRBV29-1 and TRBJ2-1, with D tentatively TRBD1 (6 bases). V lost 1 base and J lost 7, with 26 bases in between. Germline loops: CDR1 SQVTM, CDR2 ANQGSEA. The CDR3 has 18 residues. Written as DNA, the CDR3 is TGCAGCGTTGAAGGTCCACGTTTTGGGGGCCATCTAGGTAATGAGCAGTTCTTC. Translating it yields CSVEGPRFGGHLGNEQFF.

The CDR3 nucleotides are TGTGCCAGCAGTGAAGCGAGACGGAGAGACGGGGGGGCGACAGGGTCGAATGAGCAGTTCTTC. Translated, it gives CASSEARRRDGGATGSNEQFF. This chain connects TRBV2 to TRBJ2-1; TRBD2 might be the D (8 bases). The length of the CDR3 is 21 residues. Germline-derived CDR1 and CDR2 are SNHLY and FYNNEI. Trimming cost V 0 bases and J 7 bases, with 31 bases left between them.

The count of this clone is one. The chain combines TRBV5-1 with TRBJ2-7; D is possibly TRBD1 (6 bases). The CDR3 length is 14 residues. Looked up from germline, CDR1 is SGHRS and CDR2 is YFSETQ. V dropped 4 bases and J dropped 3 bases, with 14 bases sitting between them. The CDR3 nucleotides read TGCGCCAGCAGCCCGAGCTTACAGGGCTACGAGCAGTACTTC. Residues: CASSPSLQGYEQYF.

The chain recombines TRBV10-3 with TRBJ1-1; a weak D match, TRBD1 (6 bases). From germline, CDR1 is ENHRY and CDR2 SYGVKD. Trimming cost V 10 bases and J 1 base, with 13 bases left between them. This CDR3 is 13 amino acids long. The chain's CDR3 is CATLQGANTEAFF. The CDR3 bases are TGTGCCACCTTACAGGGTGCGAACACTGAAGCTTTCTTT.

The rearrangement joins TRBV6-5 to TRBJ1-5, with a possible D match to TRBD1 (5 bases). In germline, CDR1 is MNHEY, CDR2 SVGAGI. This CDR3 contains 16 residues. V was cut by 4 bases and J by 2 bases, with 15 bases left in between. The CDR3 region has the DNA TGTGCCAGCAGTTTAAACGGGGGAGAAGGCAATCAGCCCCAGCATTTT. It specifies CASSLNGGEGNQPQHF.

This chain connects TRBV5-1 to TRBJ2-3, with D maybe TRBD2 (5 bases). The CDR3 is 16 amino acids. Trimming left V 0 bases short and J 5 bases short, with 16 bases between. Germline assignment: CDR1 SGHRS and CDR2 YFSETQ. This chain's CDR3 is CASSLESSPAGDTQYF. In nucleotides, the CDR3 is TGCGCCAGCAGCTTGGAAAGTAGCCCGGCGGGAGATACGCAGTATTTT.

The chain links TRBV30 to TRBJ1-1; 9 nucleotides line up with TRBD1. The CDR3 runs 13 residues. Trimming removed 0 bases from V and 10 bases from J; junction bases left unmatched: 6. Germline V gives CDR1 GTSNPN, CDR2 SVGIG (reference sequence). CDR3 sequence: CAWSVTPTGGAFF. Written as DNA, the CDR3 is TGTGCCTGGAGTGTAACCCCGACAGGGGGAGCTTTCTTT. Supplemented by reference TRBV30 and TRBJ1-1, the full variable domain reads SQTIHQWPATLVQPVGSPLSLECTVEGTSNPNLYWYRQAAGRGLQLLFYSVGIGQISSEVPQNLSASRPQDRQFILSSKKLLLSDSGFYLCAWSVTPTGGAFFGQGTRLTVV.